One and the same sample provided the 27 T cell receptor beta chains below, sequenced in a study of blood T cell repertoires in COVID-19. TCRdb's copy holds only in-frame clones and misses some; the assay was immunoSEQ multiplex PCR. Of about 300,000 clones in the sample, about nine tenths were seen once. The sequenced sample consisted of PBMCs or T cells enriched from blood (not recorded which). The receptors here all came from a man aged 30-40 years who had recovered from COVID-19.

This chain links TRBV7-9 with TRBJ1-1; D is undetermined. The V gene's germline CDR1 is SEHNR and CDR2 FQNEAQ (reference sequence). The CDR3 covers 13 residues. V was trimmed by 6 bases and J by 0 bases, leaving 8 bases between them. The CDR3 sequence: CASSEGLNTEAFF. The CDR3 DNA reads TGTGCCAGCAGTGAGGGTTTGAACACTGAAGCTTTCTTT.

The rearrangement joins TRBV11-2 to TRBJ2-3; a possible D gene is TRBD1 (5 bases). With 1 base removed from V and 4 bases from J, the gap between germline ends came to 9 bases. The V gene's germline CDR1 is SGHAT and CDR2 FQNNGV. The CDR3 totals 14 residues. Here the CDR3 DNA reads TGTGCCAGCAGCTTAGTTTGGGGCTCAGATACGCAGTATTTT. This encodes CASSLVWGSDTQYF.

The rearrangement links TRBV15 to TRBJ2-7, with D possibly being TRBD1 (7 bases). With 0 bases removed from V and 2 bases from J, the gap between germline ends came to 8 bases. The CDR3 consists of 14 residues. Germline V lookup: CDR1 LNHNV, CDR2 YYDKDF (reference sequence). CDR3 protein: CATSRDRGAYEQYF. As DNA, the CDR3 is TGTGCCACCAGCAGAGACAGGGGGGCCTACGAGCAGTACTTC.

The chain links TRBV7-2 to TRBJ2-1; the match to TRBD2 covers 9 bases. In germline, CDR1 is SGHTA, CDR2 FQGNSA. The CDR3 spans 15 residues. The V gene end was trimmed by 5 bases and the J gene end by 5 bases; junction bases not matched to a gene: 7. CDR3 in amino acids: CASSLGLAYNNEQFF. The CDR3 DNA follows: TGTGCCAGCAGCCTCGGACTAGCGTATAACAATGAGCAGTTCTTC.

The rearrangement links TRBV3-1 (or the pseudogene TRBV3-2) to TRBJ2-1; tentative D call: TRBD1 (5 bases). Germline-derived CDR1 and CDR2 are LGHDT and YNNKEL (reference sequence). The germline V and J ends were trimmed by 2 bases and 5 bases, with 16 bases remaining between them. This CDR3 has 16 amino acids. The CDR3 spells CASSQNTGEQNNEQFF. CDR3 bases: TGTGCCAGCAGCCAAAACACAGGAGAACAAAACAATGAGCAGTTCTTC.

This clone has just one count. This chain joins TRBV18 and TRBJ1-3; D remains ambiguous. The germline CDR1 and CDR2 sequences are KGHSH and LQKENI. The CDR3 covers 11 residues. V lost 2 bases, J lost 8 bases, and 4 bases lay in between. The CDR3: CASSPSDTIYF. The CDR3 coding sequence is TGTGCCAGCTCACCATCAGACACCATATATTTT.

The chain couples TRBV10-2 to TRBJ2-5; possibly TRBD2 for D (5 bases). The CDR3 spans 13 residues. The V gene's germline CDR1 is WSHSY and CDR2 SAAADI. V dropped 2 bases and J dropped 10 bases, with 14 bases sitting between them. CDR3 loop: CASSENEERRQYF. The CDR3 DNA reads TGCGCCAGCAGTGAGAATGAAGAGCGGCGCCAGTACTTC.

The chain is built from TRBV5-8 and TRBJ1-6; D is perhaps TRBD1 (6 bases). This CDR3 spans 15 amino acids. CDR1 is SGHTS, CDR2 YDEGEE, per germline. The V end lost 4 bases, the J end lost 7 bases, and 15 bases lay between the germline ends. The CDR3 nucleotides are TGTGCCAGCAGCCGGAGGACAGCTTTGAATTCACCCCTCCACTTT. Protein: CASSRRTALNSPLHF.

V gene TRBV25-1 combines with J gene TRBJ1-3; 7 nucleotides match TRBD1. The CDR3 is made up of 15 amino acids. Trimming cost V 2 bases and J 0 bases; bases outside gene matches: 1. Germline CDR1 is MGHDK and CDR2 is SYGVNS. The CDR3 reads CASSETGASGNTIYF. CDR3 DNA: TGTGCCAGCAGTGAAACAGGGGCCTCTGGAAACACCATATATTTT.

The rearrangement links TRBV7-9 to TRBJ2-7; TRBD2 matches at 8 bases. The CDR3 is made up of 14 amino acids. Germline CDR1 reads SEHNR; CDR2 reads FQNEAQ (reference sequence). The V and J ends lost 7 bases and 3 bases, in that order; junction bases with no gene match: 8. The CDR3 DNA follows: TGTGCCAGCACCCGGGGGGGGGCGAACTACGAGCAGTACTTC. It codes for CASTRGGANYEQYF.

The V call is TRBV2, the J call TRBJ1-2; 10 bases map to TRBD1. After removal of 6 bases from V and 3 bases from J, the junction contained 7 bases not matched to a gene. The CDR3 runs 15 residues. Germline lookup yields CDR1 SNHLY and CDR2 FYNNEI. The DNA of the CDR3 is TGTGCCAGCAGGCCTAGACAGGGGGCGCACTATGGCTACACCTTC. This encodes CASRPRQGAHYGYTF.

This sequence joins TRBV19 and TRBJ1-5, with TRBD1 identical over 11 bases. Trimming at V came to 5 bases and at J to 1 base, leaving 4 bases not matched to a gene. There are 16 residues in the CDR3. Germline V gene lookup returns CDR1 LNHDA and CDR2 SQIVND (reference sequence). CDR3 nucleotide sequence: TGTGCCAGTAGTGCACGGACAGGGGGCAGCAATCAGCCCCAGCATTTT. Translated, it gives CASSARTGGSNQPQHF.

The chain has TRBV5-1 and TRBJ1-1; D remains ambiguous. This CDR3 is 14 amino acids long. The V and J ends lost 4 bases and 5 bases respectively, with 15 bases between them. Germline CDR1 reads SGHRS; CDR2 reads YFSETQ. The CDR3 nucleotides are TGCGCCAGCAGCCGCGGAGAGGCGGGGACTGAAGCTTTCTTT. Amino acids: CASSRGEAGTEAFF.

The chain couples TRBV29-1 to TRBJ2-5; D gene unclear. V lost 3 bases to trimming and J lost 5 bases, with 10 bases between them. Germline loops: CDR1 SQVTM, CDR2 ANQGSEA. The CDR3 runs to 12 residues. CDR3 DNA: TGCAGCGTTGATTTGGGCGAGGAGACCCAGTACTTC. It yields the protein CSVDLGEETQYF.

CDR3 region: CASSQVSSEQYF. CDR3 in DNA: TGCGCCAGCAGCCAAGTTTCTTCCGAGCAGTACTTC. The chain recombines TRBV4-1 with TRBJ2-7; D remains ambiguous. V lost 1 base and J 6 bases, leaving 7 bases between the germline ends. Germline loops: CDR1 MGHRA, CDR2 YSYEKL. This CDR3 is built from 12 residues.

The J gene is TRBJ2-3, the V gene TRBV9, with TRBD2 matching over 11 bases. The junction had 10 bases not matched to a gene; V was cut back by 2 bases and J by 5 bases. Germline CDR1 and CDR2: SGDLS and YYNGEE. The CDR3 runs to 17 residues. The CDR3 sequence: CASSVNPELAGEDTQYF. DNA for the CDR3: TGTGCCAGCAGCGTCAACCCGGAACTAGCGGGGGAAGATACGCAGTATTTT.

The chain carries TRBV19 and TRBJ1-2; D is undetermined. CDR1 is LNHDA and CDR2 is SQIVND in the germline V gene (reference sequence). The CDR3 spans 12 residues. The V gene lost 5 bases and the J gene lost 8 bases, with 12 bases spanning the gap. The CDR3 is CASSSTNHGYTF. The CDR3 DNA is TGTGCCAGTAGTTCGACAAATCACGGCTACACCTTC. The variable domain in full, completed from reference TRBV19 and TRBJ1-2, reads DGGITQSPKYLFRKEGQNVTLSCEQNLNHDAMYWYRQDPGQGLRLIYYSQIVNDFQKGDIAEGYSVSREKKESFPLTVTSAQKNPTAFYLCASSSTNHGYTFGSGTRLTVV.

The chain links TRBV2 to TRBJ2-3; TRBD1 agrees at 9 bases. The CDR3 runs 15 residues. The trim removed 2 bases at V and 4 bases at J, leaving 4 bases unmatched. From germline, CDR1 is SNHLY and CDR2 FYNNEI. The chain's CDR3 is CASSERDREPDTQYF. The CDR3 bases are TGTGCCAGCAGTGAAAGGGACAGGGAGCCAGATACGCAGTATTTT.

This clone was seen only once. The rearrangement joins TRBV7-6 to TRBJ2-7; D perhaps matches TRBD1 (6 bases). V lost 6 bases and J 5 bases, leaving 26 bases between the germline ends. The CDR3 is 17 amino acids. Germline V gives CDR1 SGHVS, CDR2 FNYEAQ. The CDR3 coding sequence is TGTGCCAGCAGTTTCCTGGACGAACAGGGTTTTTTCCACGAGCAGTACTTC. Translated, it gives CASSFLDEQGFFHEQYF.

The chain links TRBV4-1 to TRBJ2-3; 12 nucleotides match TRBD2. Germline V gene sequence: CDR1 MGHRA, CDR2 YSYEKL. V was pared by 1 base and J by 3 bases, with 2 bases of the junction left unmatched. The CDR3 covers 16 residues. CDR3 amino acids: CASSQASGRATDTQYF. CDR3 in DNA: TGCGCCAGCAGCCAAGCTAGCGGGAGGGCGACAGATACGCAGTATTTT.

The chain has TRBV11-2 and TRBJ1-2, with D uncertain. This CDR3 has 14 amino acids. V lost 5 bases to trimming and J lost 2 bases, with 12 bases between them. Germline assignment: CDR1 SGHAT and CDR2 FQNNGV. CDR3 region: CASSTRAENYGYTF. The CDR3 DNA follows: TGTGCCAGCAGCACGAGGGCAGAGAACTATGGCTACACCTTC. The whole variable domain, filled in from reference TRBV11-2 and TRBJ1-2, reads EAGVAQSPRYKIIEKRQSVAFWCNPISGHATLYWYQQILGQGPKLLIQFQNNGVVDDSQLPKDRFSAERLKGVDSTLKIQPAKLEDSAVYLCASSTRAENYGYTFGSGTRLTVV.

The V and J genes are TRBV7-2 and TRBJ2-5; TRBD2 agrees at 14 bases. The CDR3 is 16 amino acids. Germline-derived CDR1 and CDR2 are SGHTA and FQGNSA. V was clipped by 5 bases and J by 4 bases; unmatched bases: 6. The CDR3 DNA sequence: TGTGCCAGCAGCCTACGACTAGCGGGGGGGCGAGAGACCCAGTACTTC. The encoded protein is CASSLRLAGGRETQYF.

The J gene is TRBJ1-5, the V gene TRBV5-6; D possibly corresponds to TRBD1 (6 bases). The V gene lost 5 bases and the J gene lost 0 bases, with 18 bases spanning the gap. This CDR3 has 17 amino acids. The germline V gene has CDR1 SGHDT and CDR2 YYEEEE. The DNA of the CDR3 is TGTGCCAGCAGTTCAAAAACGACAGGAGGTAGCAATCAGCCCCAGCATTTT. It encodes CASSSKTTGGSNQPQHF.

This clone has a handful of counts. V gene TRBV7-9 combines with J gene TRBJ1-2, with D possibly matching TRBD1 (5 bases). Trimming removed 4 bases at V and 8 bases at J, with 20 bases between. CDR3 length: 15 amino acids. Germline loops: CDR1 SEHNR, CDR2 FQNEAQ (reference sequence). CDR3 sequence: CASSSPGFSLRGYTF. CDR3 sequence (DNA): TGTGCCAGCAGCTCCCCAGGGTTCTCCCTGAGGGGCTACACCTTC.

The chain uses TRBV29-1 and TRBJ1-2; 9 nucleotides align to TRBD1. The CDR3 length is 13 residues. Germline V gene data show CDR1 as SQVTM and CDR2 as ANQGSEA. After removal of 4 bases from V and 8 bases from J, the junction contained 8 bases not matched to a gene. The CDR3 loop is CSVGQGGVEGYTF. Written as DNA, the CDR3 is TGCAGCGTTGGACAGGGGGGGGTGGAAGGCTACACCTTC.

J is TRBJ2-7 and V is TRBV30; possibly TRBD1 for D (6 bases). This CDR3 comprises 15 residues. Trimming pared 8 bases from V and 3 bases from J, leaving 23 bases between. CDR1 is GTSNPN, CDR2 SVGIG, per germline (reference sequence). CDR3 loop: CAGTLPGHSNYEQYF. CDR3 sequence (DNA): TGTGCCGGGACCTTACCGGGACACTCGAACTACGAGCAGTACTTC.

The CDR3 spells CASSYSSGRIVGELFF. The DNA of the CDR3 is TGTGCCAGCAGTTACTCTAGCGGGAGGATAGTCGGGGAGCTGTTTTTT. The chain employs TRBV6-5 and TRBJ2-2; 10 bases line up with TRBD2. With V trimmed by 0 bases and J by 7 bases, 5 bases remained unmatched. Germline V gives CDR1 MNHEY, CDR2 SVGAGI. The CDR3 totals 16 residues.